This TCR beta chain is drawn from a study of CD8 T cells in ankylosing spondylitis. Study observations and caveats: A number of the motif variants had already been described in reactive arthritis synovial fluid and blood.

In regard to this clonotype: What it recognizes is unknown. The junction does not match germline at one end; this may be a read error.

MiXCR, run by TCRdb on the 5' RACE reads, gives a single entry per CDR3 protein. This table has some 130,000 distinct CDR3 sequences, about 7% appearing once. The clonotype originates from a female donor with ankylosing spondylitis or in good health (not recorded which). The sequenced material came from blood, either unsorted or a sorted T cell fraction (not recorded which).

The CDR3 DNA reads TGTGCCAGCTCACCCGTCGGGGGGGAGTCTAACTTTGGCTACACCTTC. This codes for CASSPVGGESNFGYTF. The gene calls are TRBV18 and TRBJ1-2, with D perhaps matching TRBD1 (5 bases). Germline loops: CDR1 KGHSH, CDR2 LQKENI. CDR3 size: 16 residues.